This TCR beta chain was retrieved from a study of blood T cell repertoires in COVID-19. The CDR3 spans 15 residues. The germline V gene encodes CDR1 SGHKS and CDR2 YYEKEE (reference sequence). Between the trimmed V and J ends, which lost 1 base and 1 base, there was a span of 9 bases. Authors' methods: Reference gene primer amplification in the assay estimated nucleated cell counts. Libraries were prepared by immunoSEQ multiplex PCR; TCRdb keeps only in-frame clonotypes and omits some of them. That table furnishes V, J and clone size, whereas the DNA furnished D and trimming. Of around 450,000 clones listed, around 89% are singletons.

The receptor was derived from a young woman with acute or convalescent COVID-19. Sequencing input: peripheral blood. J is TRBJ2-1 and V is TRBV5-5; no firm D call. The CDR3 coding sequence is TGTGCCAGCAGCTTGTCGGTCGGGTCCTACAATGAGCAGTTCTTC. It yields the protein CASSLSVGSYNEQFF.